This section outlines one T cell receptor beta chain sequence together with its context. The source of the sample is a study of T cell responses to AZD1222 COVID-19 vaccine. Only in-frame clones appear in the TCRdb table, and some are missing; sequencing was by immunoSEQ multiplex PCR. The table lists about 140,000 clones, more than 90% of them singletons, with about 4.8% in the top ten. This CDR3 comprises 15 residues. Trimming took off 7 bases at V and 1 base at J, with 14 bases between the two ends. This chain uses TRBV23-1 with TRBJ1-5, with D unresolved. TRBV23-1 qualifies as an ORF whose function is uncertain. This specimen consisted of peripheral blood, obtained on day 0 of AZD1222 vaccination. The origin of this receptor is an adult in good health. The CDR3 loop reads CASTHGGRSNQPQHF. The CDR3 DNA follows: TGCGCCAGCACCCATGGCGGTAGAAGCAATCAGCCCCAGCATTTT.